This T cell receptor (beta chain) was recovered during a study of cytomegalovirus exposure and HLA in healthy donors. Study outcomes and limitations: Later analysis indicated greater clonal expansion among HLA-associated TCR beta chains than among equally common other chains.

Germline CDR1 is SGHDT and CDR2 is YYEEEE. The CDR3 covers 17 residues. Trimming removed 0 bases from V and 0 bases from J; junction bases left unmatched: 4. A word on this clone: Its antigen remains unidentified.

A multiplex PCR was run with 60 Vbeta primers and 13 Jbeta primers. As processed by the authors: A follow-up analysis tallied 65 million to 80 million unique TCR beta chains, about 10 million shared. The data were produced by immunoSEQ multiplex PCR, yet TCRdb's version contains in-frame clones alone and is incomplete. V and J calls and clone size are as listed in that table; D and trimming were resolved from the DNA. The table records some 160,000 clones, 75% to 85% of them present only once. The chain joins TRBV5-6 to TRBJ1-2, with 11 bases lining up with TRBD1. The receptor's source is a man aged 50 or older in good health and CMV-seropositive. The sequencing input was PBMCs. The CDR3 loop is CASSLAGQGETNYGYTF. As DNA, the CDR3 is TGTGCCAGCAGCTTGGCGGGACAGGGGGAGACTAACTATGGCTACACCTTC.